This passage covers 16 T cell receptor beta chains from one sample sequenced in a study of identical twins. MiXCR, run by TCRdb on the 5' RACE reads, gives a single entry per CDR3 protein. The sample yields hundreds of thousands of distinct CDR3 sequences, 9% to 15% seen once. Separately, the same data were catalogued under a study of yellow fever vaccine responses in identical twins.

The sequenced material came from CD8+ T cells sorted from blood. The receptor source for this set is a woman aged 18-29 years in good health.

Only a few counts were recorded for this clonotype. The V gene is TRBV7-9, the J gene TRBJ2-7; TRBD2 matches at 7 bases. CDR1 is SEHNR and CDR2 is FQNEAQ in the germline V gene (reference sequence). The CDR3 has 16 amino acids. Trimming cost V 3 bases and J 0 bases; bases outside gene matches: 8. This CDR3 reads CASSFQTGTTSYEQYF. In DNA, the CDR3 is TGTGCCAGCAGCTTTCAAACCGGGACTACCTCCTACGAGCAGTACTTC.

The rearrangement joins TRBV20-1 to TRBJ2-2; D is ambiguous. V lost 2 bases and J lost 6, with 10 bases in between. The CDR3 sequence is 13 residues long. Per the germline V gene, CDR1 is DFQATT and CDR2 is SNEGSKA (reference sequence). This chain's CDR3 is CSARLPLAGELFF. The DNA of the CDR3 is TGCAGTGCTAGACTGCCTCTCGCCGGGGAGCTGTTTTTT.

This clonotype was seen repeatedly, ten times or more. V is TRBV24-1 and J is TRBJ1-1; possibly TRBD1 for D (5 bases). Between the trimmed V and J ends, which lost 6 bases and 0 bases, there was a span of 7 bases. The CDR3 consists of 13 residues. Germline CDR1 is KGHDR and CDR2 is SFDVKD. DNA for the CDR3: TGTGCCACCAGTTCAGGGTTGAACACTGAAGCTTTCTTT. It translates to CATSSGLNTEAFF.

This clonotype has only a few counts. This chain connects TRBV7-2 to TRBJ1-1; D perhaps matches TRBD1 (5 bases). CDR1 and CDR2 from the germline V gene are SGHTA and FQGNSA. Trimming removed 0 bases from V and 6 bases from J, with 8 bases in between. The CDR3 contains 13 residues. The CDR3 loop is CASSLAPTAEAFF. The CDR3 nucleotides read TGTGCCAGCAGCTTAGCACCGACAGCTGAAGCTTTCTTT.

This chain connects TRBV20-1 to TRBJ1-2; 9 bases match TRBD1. Unmatched junction bases numbered 11, after V lost 1 base and J lost 5 bases. Germline lookup yields CDR1 DFQATT and CDR2 SNEGSKA (reference sequence). The CDR3 consists of 16 residues. Written as DNA, the CDR3 is TGCAGTGCTAGAGTCCCACTACTACAGGGGGCGTATGGCTACACCTTC. Amino acid sequence: CSARVPLLQGAYGYTF.

The chain joins TRBV10-2 to TRBJ2-7; 10 bases are shared with TRBD2. V was clipped by 6 bases and J by 2 bases; unmatched bases: 10. This CDR3 spans 16 amino acids. Germline assignment: CDR1 WSHSY and CDR2 SAAADI. DNA for the CDR3: TGCGCCAGCAGCTATAAACGGACTAGCGGAGCCTACGAGCAGTACTTC. Amino acids: CASSYKRTSGAYEQYF.

This clonotype was seen many times. This rearrangement joins TRBV7-9 to TRBJ1-3; D remains ambiguous. Germline CDR1 SEHNR, CDR2 FQNEAQ (reference sequence). The CDR3 extends over 17 amino acids. V lost 2 bases to trimming and J lost 3 bases, with 17 bases between them. The CDR3 loop is CASSLSEFGLLGNTIYF. In DNA form, the CDR3 reads TGTGCCAGCAGCTTATCTGAGTTCGGTCTGCTTGGAAACACCATATATTTT.

The chain joins TRBV11-2 to TRBJ2-3, with a weak D call TRBD2 (5 bases). Trimming removed 4 bases from V and 7 bases from J, with 30 bases in between. The germline V gene encodes CDR1 SGHAT and CDR2 FQNNGV. CDR3 length equals 19 residues. The CDR3 reads CASSSTTAGGKVLPNTQYF. The CDR3 DNA sequence: TGTGCCAGCAGCTCAACTACGGCGGGCGGTAAGGTCCTACCGAATACGCAGTATTTT.

This clonotype was seen ten or more times. The chain uses TRBV10-2 and TRBJ2-1; D remains unclear. This CDR3 spans 11 amino acids. In germline, CDR1 is WSHSY, CDR2 SAAADI. V was trimmed by 3 bases and J by 13 bases, leaving 10 bases between them. CDR3 in amino acids: CASSDTGIQFF. The CDR3, as DNA: TGCGCCAGCAGTGATACGGGTATCCAGTTCTTC.

This clonotype has more than one count but fewer than ten. The chain carries TRBV12-3 or TRBV12-4 and TRBJ2-1; D unresolved. V lost 5 bases and J lost 1, with 9 bases in between. The CDR3 is made up of 14 amino acids. CDR3: CASSPVPSYNEQFF. The CDR3 DNA is TGTGCCAGCAGTCCAGTACCGTCCTACAATGAGCAGTTCTTC.

A few counts support this clonotype. The chain joins TRBV21-1 to TRBJ2-3; the D call TRBD2 from the table was never checked on the DNA. TRBV21-1 is a known pseudogene. The length of the CDR3 is 18 residues. The CDR3 sequence: CASSAWATERGSTDTQYF. For the CDR3, the DNA is TGTGCCAGCAGCGCCTGGGCAACGGAGAGAGGGAGCACAGATACGCAGTATTTT.

V gene TRBV5-6 combines with J gene TRBJ2-2; D not certain. The CDR3 length is 13 residues. The V gene lost 4 bases and the J gene lost 0 bases, with 4 bases spanning the gap. CDR1 SGHDT and CDR2 YYEEEE come from the germline V gene. DNA of the CDR3: TGTGCCAGCAGCCAGACGAACACCGGGGAGCTGTTTTTT. Protein sequence: CASSQTNTGELFF.

This clonotype was seen more than once but under ten times. V gene TRBV5-1 combines with J gene TRBJ2-1; D may be TRBD1 (6 bases). V was cut by 7 bases and J by 4 bases, with 18 bases left in between. Per germline, CDR1 SGHRS and CDR2 YFSETQ. There are 15 residues in the CDR3. CDR3 bases: TGCGCCAGCTCACACAGGGATCTGGCTTACAATGAGCAGTTCTTC. Its protein is CASSHRDLAYNEQFF.

This clonotype was seen ten or more times. CDR3 bases: TGTGCCAGCAGCTTGAGACTAGCCTACGAGCAGTACTTC. It is translated as CASSLRLAYEQYF. This chain links TRBV7-8 with TRBJ2-7; a possible D gene is TRBD2 (6 bases). V was clipped by 3 bases and J by 2 bases, with 8 bases between them. There are 13 residues in the CDR3. CDR1 and CDR2 (germline): SGHVS, FQNEAQ.

This chain uses TRBV6-1 with TRBJ2-7; 9 bases are a match to TRBD2. V shed 8 bases and J 3 bases; nucleotides not matched to a gene: 11. CDR1 is MNHNS, CDR2 SASEGT, per germline. This CDR3 has 15 residues. CDR3 sequence (DNA): TGTGCCAGCCGCCTGGAGGCGGGAGGGGTCTACGAGCAGTACTTC. It encodes CASRLEAGGVYEQYF.

The chain couples TRBV11-2 to TRBJ2-7; the D is unclear. This CDR3 spans 12 amino acids. V dropped 8 bases and J dropped 3 bases, with 11 bases sitting between them. Germline assignment: CDR1 SGHAT and CDR2 FQNNGV. The CDR3 region has the DNA TGTGCCAGCTTGGCCGACGACTACGAGCAGTACTTC. Its translation is CASLADDYEQYF.